This T cell receptor beta chain was sequenced during a study of T cell responses to AZD1222 COVID-19 vaccine. Whole-study context: Doses given second, at about 4 or about 12 weeks, were pooled.

In regard to this clone: Its antigen is as yet unknown. Other DNA sequences in this specimen translate into the identical CDR3.

TCRdb's table, derived via immunoSEQ multiplex PCR, lists solely in-frame clones and lacks some. The repertoire has about 130,000 clones, 70% to 90% of them found once; the top ten carry under 2.5%. V dropped 3 bases and J dropped 0 bases, with 8 bases sitting between them. Germline V CDR1 and CDR2: SQVTM, ANQGSEA. The CDR3 is made up of 13 amino acids. Study-wide results and limits: Possibly, clonal diversity was underestimated; donors were largely white British and included more females. With two AZD1222 doses given, Spike-specific TCR breadth and depth both rose.

The input for sequencing was peripheral blood, taken on day 0 of AZD1222 vaccination. This sequence joins TRBV29-1 and TRBJ1-1; D may be TRBD1 (5 bases). This TCR was sampled from an adult in good health. The CDR3 sequence: CSVEGRMNTEAFF. CDR3 sequence (DNA): TGCAGCGTTGAGGGACGCATGAACACTGAAGCTTTCTTT.